This entry features one T cell receptor (beta chain) sequence. Its matching antigen is unknown. The entry originates in a study of OX40 agonist ivuxolimab in advanced cancers. Study information: Cohort: 80% to 90% men, mean age about 60, aged roughly 23 to 90. General study points: Normalized expansion of T-cell clones was also low for some nonresponders.

Only in-frame clones appear in the TCRdb table, and some are missing; sequencing was by immunoSEQ multiplex PCR. In the table there are 40,000 to 60,000 clones, around 90% of which are singletons. The CDR3 runs 15 residues. Germline CDR1 is SGDLS and CDR2 is YYNGEE. Trimming removed 7 bases at V and 2 bases at J, with 13 bases between. The sequenced sample was CD4+ or CD8+ T cells sorted from blood, obtained in a trial of the OX40 agonist ivuxolimab. This chain links TRBV9 with TRBJ2-6, with D tentatively TRBD1 (6 bases). The sequence was collected from an adult with an advanced solid tumor such as melanoma, head and neck, liver or kidney cancer. CDR3 DNA: TGTGCCAGCTCGCCAGCAGGGGCTGGGGCCAACGTCCTGACTTTC. This gives the protein CASSPAGAGANVLTF.